These T cell receptor beta chains were read from a single sample in a study of T cells in Graves' hyperthyroidism and ophthalmopathy. TCRdb ran MiXCR on the multiplex PCR reads and lists one entry per CDR3 protein. The table lists around 400,000 distinct CDR3 sequences, 15% of them singletons. Sequenced material: blood. The receptors come from a woman between 55 and 75 years old with Graves' ophthalmopathy. Each CDR3 is given with its conserved first and last residue. Fields, in order: V gene, clone size, D gene, J gene, CDR3 protein, CDR3 DNA. D genes are given only for firm matches. Not every row has a clone size; where given, it reads once, few, many or a size class.

V: TRBV20-1; size: many; D: TRBD2; J: TRBJ2-7; CDR3: CSAAGTSRYEQYF; DNA: TGCAGTGCTGCCGGGACTAGTCGCTACGAGCAGTACTTC
V: TRBV10-3; size: NA; D: TRBD1; J: TRBJ1-6; CDR3: CAISDVGTGGRYISPLHF; DNA: TGTGCCATCAGTGATGTGGGGACAGGGGGCCGGTATATATCACCCCTCCACTTT
V: TRBV28; size: NA; D: NA; J: TRBJ1-2; CDR3: CASSLGGAGSYGYTF; DNA: TGTGCCAGCAGTTTAGGGGGGGCCGGTAGCTATGGCTACACCTTC
V: TRBV2; size: many; D: NA; J: TRBJ1-5; CDR3: CASRSKGGPQHF; DNA: TGTGCCAGCAGGTCAAAGGGTGGGCCCCAGCATTTT
V: TRBV20-1; size: many; D: NA; J: TRBJ2-7; CDR3: CSAGPYEQYF; DNA: TGCAGTGCTGGGCCTTACGAGCAGTACTTC
V: TRBV6-1; size: many; D: TRBD1; J: TRBJ2-5; CDR3: CASSGGTGETQYF; DNA: TGTGCCAGCAGTGGAGGGACAGGAGAGACCCAGTACTTC
V: TRBV7-8; size: many; D: NA; J: TRBJ2-2; CDR3: CASSLETWDGELFF; DNA: TGTGCCAGCAGCTTAGAGACATGGGACGGGGAGCTGTTTTTT
V: TRBV20-1; size: NA; D: NA; J: TRBJ2-1; CDR3: CSASGTFNEQFF; DNA: TGCAGTGCTTCCGGGACTTTCAATGAGCAGTTCTTC
V: TRBV7-6; size: many; D: NA; J: TRBJ2-7; CDR3: CASSPAGLTYEQYF; DNA: TGTGCCAGCAGCCCGGCGGGTCTAACCTACGAGCAGTACTTC
V: TRBV6-1; size: many; D: NA; J: TRBJ2-7; CDR3: CASSELVSSYEQYF; DNA: TGTGCCAGCAGTGAACTGGTTAGCTCCTACGAGCAGTACTTC
V: TRBV9; size: NA; D: TRBD1; J: TRBJ1-1; CDR3: CASSVALGRGGGEAFF; DNA: TGTGCCAGCAGCGTAGCTTTGGGCAGGGGGGGAGGTGAAGCTTTCTTT
V: TRBV7-9; size: many; D: NA; J: TRBJ1-1; CDR3: CASSSGDTNTEAFF; DNA: TGTGCCAGCAGCTCCGGGGATACGAACACTGAAGCTTTCTTT
V: TRBV5-4; size: NA; D: NA; J: TRBJ2-7; CDR3: CASSSRDSGSYEQYF; DNA: TGTGCCAGCAGCTCCCGGGACTCCGGATCCTACGAGCAGTACTTC
V: TRBV28; size: many; D: TRBD1; J: TRBJ2-7; CDR3: CASSLRGQSYEQYF; DNA: TGTGCCAGCAGTTTACGGGGACAGTCCTACGAGCAGTACTTC
V: TRBV5-1; size: many; D: NA; J: TRBJ2-1; CDR3: CASSLSTGDSRQQFF; DNA: TGCGCCAGCAGCCTGTCGACCGGGGATAGTCGGCAGCAGTTCTTC
V: TRBV9; size: NA; D: TRBD2; J: TRBJ2-7; CDR3: CASSVGWTSAYEQYF; DNA: TGTGCCAGCAGCGTAGGGTGGACTAGCGCCTACGAGCAGTACTTC
V: TRBV20-1; size: few; D: TRBD2; J: TRBJ2-1; CDR3: CSAVPGLAGGPFGHEQFF; DNA: TGCAGTGCTGTCCCGGGACTAGCGGGAGGGCCATTCGGCCATGAGCAGTTCTTC
V: TRBV7-2; size: few; D: TRBD2; J: TRBJ2-1; CDR3: CASSLGIRGRTSGSSYNEQFF; DNA: TGTGCCAGCAGCTTAGGGATCAGGGGACGGACTAGCGGGAGCTCCTACAATGAGCAGTTCTTC
V: TRBV29-1; size: many; D: TRBD2; J: TRBJ2-5; CDR3: CSVPTDGEGTQYF; DNA: TGCAGCGTTCCGACCGACGGGGAGGGGACCCAGTACTTC
V: TRBV5-1; size: many; D: TRBD2; J: TRBJ2-1; CDR3: CASSKTSGMSGEQFF; DNA: TGCGCCAGCAGCAAGACTAGCGGGATGTCAGGAGAGCAGTTCTTC
V: TRBV12-3/TRBV12-4; size: many; D: TRBD1; J: TRBJ1-1; CDR3: CASRQGMNTEAFF; DNA: TGTGCCAGCAGACAGGGGATGAACACTGAAGCTTTCTTT
V: TRBV20-1; size: NA; D: NA; J: TRBJ2-1; CDR3: CSARVEIGEQFF; DNA: TGCAGTGCTAGAGTGGAGATCGGTGAGCAGTTCTTC